This paragraph reports one T cell receptor beta chain. The antigen is undetermined. The lymph nodes were axillary draining lymph nodes from breast cancer patients. TCRdb re-called the multiplex PCR reads with MiXCR, one entry per CDR3 protein. The data hold fewer than 300,000 distinct CDR3 sequences, with approximately 29% observed a single time. After removal of 4 bases from V and 6 bases from J, the junction contained 10 bases not matched to a gene. The germline gives CDR1 SGHDN, CDR2 FVKESK. The CDR3 covers 15 residues. This entry is derived from a study of breast tumors, draining lymph nodes, adjacent tissues. Findings and caveats of the study: Compared with basal-like, luminal-like tumors shared significantly more repertoire with nontumor tissue. Compared with lymph nodes, tumors were less diverse; compared with nontumor tissue, more.

This receptor was taken from a female donor with breast cancer. Some clones in this sample may be carry-over from other donors' samples. The specimen sequenced was axillary lymph node tissue. The gene calls are TRBV14 and TRBJ2-3; 7 bases line up with TRBD2. The CDR3 DNA follows: TGTGCCAGCAGCCCTCTCGCGGGAGAAGCGGATACGCAGTATTTT. Protein product: CASSPLAGEADTQYF. Full variable domain (remainder filled in from reference TRBV14 and TRBJ2-3): EAGVTQFPSHSVIEKGQTVTLRCDPISGHDNLYWYRRVMGKEIKFLLHFVKESKQDESGMPNNRFLAERTGGTYSTLKVQPAELEDSGVYFCASSPLAGEADTQYFGPGTRLTVL.